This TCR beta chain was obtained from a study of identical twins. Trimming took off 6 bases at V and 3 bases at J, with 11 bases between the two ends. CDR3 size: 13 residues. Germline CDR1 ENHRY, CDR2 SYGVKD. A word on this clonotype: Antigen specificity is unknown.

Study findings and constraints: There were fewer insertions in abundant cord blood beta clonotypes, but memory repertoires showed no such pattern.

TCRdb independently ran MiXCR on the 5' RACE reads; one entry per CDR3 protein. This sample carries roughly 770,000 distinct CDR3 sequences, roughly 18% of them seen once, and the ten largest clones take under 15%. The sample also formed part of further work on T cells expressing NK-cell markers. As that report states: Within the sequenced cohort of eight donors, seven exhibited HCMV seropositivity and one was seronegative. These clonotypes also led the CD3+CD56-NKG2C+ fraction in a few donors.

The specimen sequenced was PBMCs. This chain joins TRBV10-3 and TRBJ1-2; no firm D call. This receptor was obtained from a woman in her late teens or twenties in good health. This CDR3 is CAISPTGDYGYTF. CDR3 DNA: TGTGCCATCAGCCCGACCGGGGACTATGGCTACACCTTC.